Listed here are 10 T cell receptor beta chains from one sample, sequenced in a study of T cell changes during pregnancy in multiple sclerosis. This table comes from immunoSEQ multiplex PCR, and its TCRdb copy is limited to in-frame clones, with some not included. The top ten clones hold roughly 1.2% of a sample with 35,000 to 50,000 clones, roughly nine tenths of them seen once. The material was CD4+ T cells from peripheral blood mononuclear cells, obtained after pregnancy. The receptors shown here come from a female donor with multiple sclerosis, enrolled in a pregnancy study.

The rearrangement uses TRBV7-2 and TRBJ2-3; tentatively, D is TRBD2 (6 bases). Germline lookup yields CDR1 SGHTA and CDR2 FQGNSA. The CDR3 extends over 15 amino acids. Trimming took 2 bases from V and 0 from J, leaving 9 bases between them. This CDR3 is CASSLSSASTDTQYF. The CDR3 nucleotides are TGTGCCAGCAGCTTATCTAGCGCAAGCACAGATACGCAGTATTTT.

J is TRBJ1-1 and V is TRBV29-1; no definite D call. V lost 4 bases and J lost 3, with 6 bases in between. The CDR3 consists of 11 residues. CDR1 is SQVTM, CDR2 ANQGSEA, per germline. The CDR3: CSVGGDTEAFF. CDR3 sequence (DNA): TGCAGCGTTGGCGGGGACACTGAAGCTTTCTTT.

The rearrangement links TRBV5-6 to TRBJ2-5; unclear D gene. The CDR3 sequence is 13 residues long. V shed 0 bases and J shed 5 bases, with 8 bases lying between them. The germline V gene has CDR1 SGHDT and CDR2 YYEEEE. The CDR3 nucleotides read TGTGCCAGCAGCTTGGGTTTTCGGGAGACCCAGTACTTC. This sequence encodes CASSLGFRETQYF.

V and J are TRBV5-1 and TRBJ1-1; a possible D gene is TRBD1 (6 bases). The CDR3 length is 15 residues. From germline, CDR1 is SGHRS and CDR2 YFSETQ. V lost 3 bases, J lost 4 bases, and 16 bases lay in between. The CDR3, as DNA: TGCGCCAGCAGCTCGGGCACAGGGTGGGCCACTGAAGCTTTCTTT. Translated: CASSSGTGWATEAFF.

The CDR3 DNA sequence: TGTGCCAGCAGCCTAGGACTAGACAGAGAGACCCAGTACTTC. It yields the protein CASSLGLDRETQYF. The rearrangement joins TRBV5-6 to TRBJ2-5; TRBD2 matches at 7 bases. The CDR3 runs to 14 residues. Germline assignment: CDR1 SGHDT and CDR2 YYEEEE. Unmatched junction bases numbered 7, after V lost 4 bases and J lost 4 bases.

This chain uses TRBV5-4 with TRBJ2-3, with TRBD2 matching 13 bases. The CDR3 sequence is 19 residues long. V lost 4 bases, J lost 4 bases, and 15 bases stayed unmatched. Germline values: CDR1 SGHNT, CDR2 YYREEE (reference sequence). In DNA form, the CDR3 reads TGTGCCAGCAGCCAAACCACTAGCGGGAGGGCCGGGAGTTCAGATACGCAGTATTTT. Translated: CASSQTTSGRAGSSDTQYF. The whole variable domain, filled in from reference TRBV5-4 and TRBJ2-3, reads ETGVTQSPTHLIKTRGQQVTLRCSSQSGHNTVSWYQQALGQGPQFIFQYYREEENGRGNFPPRFSGLQFPNYSSELNVNALELDDSALYLCASSQTTSGRAGSSDTQYFGPGTRLTVL.

V usage is TRBV18 and J usage is TRBJ2-1, with D possibly matching TRBD2 (5 bases). V lost 0 bases, J lost 4 bases, and 10 bases lay in between. The V gene's germline CDR1 is KGHSH and CDR2 LQKENI. CDR3 length: 15 amino acids. The CDR3 sequence: CASSPPISAYNEQFF. In DNA, the CDR3 is TGTGCCAGCTCACCACCTATTAGCGCTTACAATGAGCAGTTCTTC.

The rearrangement links TRBV5-4 to TRBJ2-7, with 14 nucleotides matching TRBD2. The V gene's germline CDR1 is SGHNT and CDR2 YYREEE (reference sequence). CDR3 size: 15 residues. V gave up 4 bases and J gave up 2 bases; unmatched junction bases: 2. DNA for the CDR3: TGTGCCAGCAGCGCGACTAGCGGGAGGGCCTACGAGCAGTACTTC. This sequence encodes CASSATSGRAYEQYF.

The rearrangement uses TRBV9 and TRBJ1-1; D is perhaps TRBD1 (6 bases). This CDR3 contains 15 residues. CDR1 is SGDLS and CDR2 is YYNGEE in the germline V gene. Trimming removed 0 bases at V and 6 bases at J, with 15 bases between. Here the CDR3 reads CASSVGEAKGAEAFF. CDR3 coding DNA: TGTGCCAGCAGCGTAGGTGAAGCCAAGGGGGCTGAAGCTTTCTTT.

The chain recombines TRBV4-1 with TRBJ2-1; possibly TRBD1 for D (6 bases). The CDR3 runs to 15 residues. Trimming took off 4 bases at V and 12 bases at J, with 22 bases between the two ends. In germline, CDR1 is MGHRA, CDR2 YSYEKL. Here the CDR3 DNA reads TGCGCCAGCAGCCCCGGGAAGGGGGTGGCACAGGGGCAGTTCTTC. Residues: CASSPGKGVAQGQFF.